The entry that follows covers one T cell receptor (beta chain) sequence. The sample comes from a study of blood T cell repertoires in COVID-19. The germline V gene has CDR1 MNHEY and CDR2 SVGAGI. This CDR3 spans 16 amino acids. V lost 4 bases and J lost 0, with 13 bases in between. Per the original data handling: Amplifying reference gene primers gave estimates of nucleated cell counts. The protocol was immunoSEQ multiplex PCR, while the TCRdb copy is restricted to in-frame clones and leaves out a portion. The V and J calls and clone size come from that table; D and trimming were worked out from the DNA. The sample has about 190,000 clones; over 60% are singletons.

Material: peripheral blood. This clonotype was sampled from a woman between 65 and 79 years old with acute or convalescent COVID-19. The chain has TRBV6-5 and TRBJ2-4, with D tentatively TRBD1 (6 bases). CDR3 region: CASSFDRKLAKNIQYF. DNA of the CDR3: TGTGCCAGCAGTTTCGACAGGAAGCTAGCCAAAAACATTCAGTACTTC.